This T cell receptor (beta chain) was identified in a study of cytomegalovirus exposure and HLA in healthy donors. PCR amplification relied on 60 Vbeta primers (plus 13 Jbeta primers). Sequencing used immunoSEQ multiplex PCR; TCRdb keeps in-frame clones, though not all of them. The data show about 190,000 clones, roughly 80% seen once. Each of the donors was a healthy bone marrow donor. This clone was observed a handful of times. V was clipped by 4 bases and J by 4 bases; unmatched bases: 17. Per germline, CDR1 SGDLS and CDR2 YYNGEE. CDR3 length equals 19 residues. Sequencing was carried out using PBMCs. This clonotype was obtained from a woman in her 30s in good health and CMV-seropositive. This chain connects TRBV9 to TRBJ1-6; 7 bases align to TRBD1. DNA for the CDR3: TGTGCCAGCAGCCCCGGGACAGCCACAATAGCCATATATAATTCACCCCTCCACTTT. This encodes CASSPGTATIAIYNSPLHF.